This TCR beta chain was identified in a study of technical replicates of blood from several donors. Germline lookup yields CDR1 SGHRS and CDR2 YFSETQ. The V end was cut by 0 bases, the J end by 2 bases, with 9 bases between. The CDR3 runs to 15 residues. This table comes from immunoSEQ multiplex PCR, and its TCRdb copy is limited to in-frame clones, with some not included. Among 76,000 or so clones listed, roughly 90% were seen once. The sequence was obtained from a human donor in good health. This rearrangement joins TRBV5-1 to TRBJ1-3; D remains unclear. The specimen sequenced was T cells isolated from PBMCs. CDR3 nucleotides: TGCGCCAGCAGCTTGGGTCCAAACACTGGAAACACCATATATTTT. Protein: CASSLGPNTGNTIYF.